The 32 T cell receptor beta chains presented below share a single source sample, sequenced in a study of neurological immune-mediated disorders. Each CDR3 protein is one row after TCRdb ran MiXCR on the 5' RACE reads. Of roughly 29,000 distinct CDR3 sequences listed, 20% to 25% were seen once; the top ten hold around 27%. Sequencing was performed on CD4+ T cells from blood. The receptor source for this set is a man aged 50 to 59 with HTLV-1-associated myelopathy (HAM/TSP).

The rearrangement links TRBV20-1 to TRBJ1-1; D is perhaps TRBD1 (5 bases). Germline V lookup: CDR1 DFQATT, CDR2 SNEGSKA (reference sequence). Trimming pared 5 bases from V and 11 bases from J, leaving 18 bases between. CDR3 length: 12 amino acids. The DNA for the CDR3 is TGCAGTGCTCCTTGGGGCGGGGGAGGCGCTTTCTTT. Its protein is CSAPWGGGGAFF.

This clonotype was picked up many times. The chain combines TRBV20-1 with TRBJ1-1; 7 positions agree with TRBD1. This CDR3 contains 15 residues. Germline trimming cut 4 bases from V and 0 bases from J; bases unmatched to any gene: 8. Germline lookup yields CDR1 DFQATT and CDR2 SNEGSKA (reference sequence). The CDR3 region is CSATRGQVMNTEAFF. The CDR3 nucleotides read TGCAGTGCTACTAGGGGGCAGGTTATGAACACTGAAGCTTTCTTT.

As for this clonotype: This may stem from a read error, because a much larger clone lies one nucleotide away. The chain links TRBV11-1 to TRBJ1-3; 8 bases are shared with TRBD1. This CDR3 region has 15 residues. Per germline, CDR1 SGHAT and CDR2 FQDESV (reference sequence). Unmatched junction bases numbered 7, after V lost 4 bases and J lost 5 bases. The CDR3 loop reads CASSSTTGARNTIYF. In nucleotides, the CDR3 is TGTGCCAGCAGCTCAACGACAGGGGCTAGAAACACCATATATTTT. The whole variable domain, remainder taken from reference TRBV11-1 and TRBJ1-3, is EAEVAQSPRYKITEKSQAVAFWCDPISGHATLYWYRQILGQGPELLVQFQDESVVDDSQLPKDRFSAERLKGVDSTLKIQPAELGDSAMYLCASSSTTGARNTIYFGEGSWLTVV.

This clonotype was counted ten times or more. This chain connects TRBV28 to TRBJ2-1; maybe TRBD1 (5 bases). The V gene lost 2 bases and the J gene lost 4 bases, with 12 bases spanning the gap. In germline, CDR1 is MDHEN, CDR2 SYDVKM. This CDR3 spans 15 amino acids. CDR3 protein: CASSLRGNGYNEQFF. The CDR3, as DNA: TGTGCCAGCAGTTTAAGGGGAAACGGTTACAATGAGCAGTTCTTC.

This clonotype has at least ten counts. The chain employs TRBV20-1 and TRBJ2-5; the D gene is possibly TRBD1 (6 bases). V lost 0 bases and J 4 bases, leaving 9 bases between the germline ends. The CDR3 is made up of 13 amino acids. Germline CDR1 and CDR2: DFQATT and SNEGSKA (reference sequence). CDR3 loop: CSAREQGRETQYF. DNA for the CDR3: TGCAGTGCTAGAGAACAGGGAAGAGAGACCCAGTACTTC.

This clonotype occurred many times. The V call is TRBV5-1, the J call TRBJ2-2; 8 bases align to TRBD1. The CDR3 runs 14 residues. Trimming cost V 4 bases and J 5 bases; bases outside gene matches: 4. CDR1 and CDR2 (germline): SGHRS, YFSETQ. CDR3 nucleotides: TGCGCCAGCAGCGGTAACAGGGGGACCGGGGAGCTGTTTTTT. Residues: CASSGNRGTGELFF.

In its sample, this clonotype was seen many times. The V call is TRBV5-5, the J call TRBJ2-1; D perhaps matches TRBD1 (5 bases). Germline V CDR1 and CDR2: SGHKS, YYEKEE (reference sequence). This CDR3 has 12 amino acids. V lost 0 bases, J lost 7 bases, and 5 bases lay in between. CDR3 coding DNA: TGTGCCAGCAGCTTGGAGGGGAATGAGCAGTTCTTC. Translated: CASSLEGNEQFF.

Details on this clonotype: At one end, the junction sequence differs from germline, possibly due to a read error. The rearrangement uses TRBV20-1 and TRBJ2-2, with 8 bases matching TRBD1. Germline values: CDR1 DFQATT, CDR2 SNEGSKA (reference sequence). The CDR3 runs 10 residues. CDR3 DNA sequence: TGCAGTGCCCGAACAGGGGGGCTGTTTTTT. Translated: CSARTGGLFF.

This clonotype was observed at least ten times. The chain uses TRBV3-1 and TRBJ2-1; D uncertain. The V end lost 4 bases, the J end lost 4 bases, and 5 bases lay between the germline ends. The V gene's germline CDR1 is LGHDT and CDR2 YNNKEL (reference sequence). CDR3 size: 12 residues. Here the CDR3 reads CASSPSYNEQFF. In DNA, the CDR3 is TGTGCCAGCAGCCCGTCTTACAATGAGCAGTTCTTC.

This clonotype was counted many times. The V call is TRBV5-6, the J call TRBJ2-2; 8 nucleotides agree with TRBD2. V was pared by 1 base and J by 0 bases, with 2 bases of the junction left unmatched. Germline CDR1 reads SGHDT; CDR2 reads YYEEEE. This CDR3 has 16 amino acids. The DNA of the CDR3 is TGTGCCAGCAGCTTGATAGCGGGGTCGAACACCGGGGAGCTGTTTTTT. It codes for CASSLIAGSNTGELFF.

This clonotype was picked up many times. The V and J genes are TRBV20-1 and TRBJ2-3, with unresolved D. CDR3 length: 12 amino acids. V lost 2 bases and J 6 bases, leaving 9 bases between the germline ends. Germline lookup yields CDR1 DFQATT and CDR2 SNEGSKA (reference sequence). The CDR3 reads CSARSSLDTQYF. Here the CDR3 DNA reads TGCAGTGCTAGATCATCCTTGGATACGCAGTATTTT.

This clonotype has a count of ten or more. This chain uses TRBV11-2 with TRBJ2-5, with 9 bases identical to TRBD1. Trimming removed 7 bases from V and 5 bases from J; junction bases left unmatched: 5. The CDR3 loop spans 13 amino acids. Germline V CDR1 and CDR2: SGHAT, FQNNGV. In DNA form, the CDR3 reads TGTGCCAGCAACAGGGGGCAGAGGGAGACCCAGTACTTC. Encoded protein: CASNRGQRETQYF.

This clonotype was recorded many times. The V and J genes are TRBV5-1 and TRBJ2-1; D unclear. CDR3 length equals 15 residues. The V end was cut by 0 bases, the J end by 0 bases, with 7 bases between. Per germline, CDR1 SGHRS and CDR2 YFSETQ. In nucleotides, the CDR3 is TGCGCCAGCAGCTTGGCCGAGAACTCCTACAATGAGCAGTTCTTC. Its translation is CASSLAENSYNEQFF.

At least ten counts were recorded for this clonotype. The J gene is TRBJ2-5, the V gene TRBV5-1, with 13 bases that match TRBD2. CDR1 and CDR2 (germline): SGHRS, YFSETQ. This CDR3 has 16 amino acids. Unmatched junction bases numbered 4, after V lost 1 base and J lost 4 bases. This CDR3 is CASSLSGTSGVETQYF. The CDR3 region has the DNA TGCGCCAGCAGCTTGTCCGGGACTAGCGGGGTAGAGACCCAGTACTTC.

V gene TRBV19 combines with J gene TRBJ2-6, with no clear D. Trimming removed 5 bases from V and 0 bases from J, with 8 bases in between. The CDR3 length is 15 residues. Germline CDR1 reads LNHDA; CDR2 reads SQIVND (reference sequence). The DNA of the CDR3 is TGTGCCAGTAGTGGTACAGACTCTGGGGCCAACGTCCTGACTTTC. This translates into CASSGTDSGANVLTF. Combining the CDR3 with reference TRBV19 and TRBJ2-6 gives the whole variable domain DGGITQSPKYLFRKEGQNVTLSCEQNLNHDAMYWYRQDPGQGLRLIYYSQIVNDFQKGDIAEGYSVSREKKESFPLTVTSAQKNPTAFYLCASSGTDSGANVLTFGAGSRLTVL.

The sample holds many counts of this clonotype. This chain links TRBV5-5 with TRBJ2-7; no firm D call. The CDR3 extends over 12 amino acids. Trimming took off 4 bases at V and 4 bases at J, with 9 bases between the two ends. Germline assignment: CDR1 SGHKS and CDR2 YYEKEE (reference sequence). The CDR3 DNA reads TGTGCCAGCAGCCGCGACGTTTACGAGCAGTACTTC. It encodes CASSRDVYEQYF.

This clonotype was counted at least ten times. This chain links TRBV10-3 with TRBJ1-5, with D perhaps TRBD1 (5 bases). Germline-derived CDR1 and CDR2 are ENHRY and SYGVKD. The V end lost 2 bases, the J end lost 2 bases, and 7 bases lay between the germline ends. The CDR3 runs to 14 residues. This chain's CDR3 is CAISEGGGNQPQHF. The CDR3 bases are TGTGCCATCAGTGAGGGGGGGGGCAATCAGCCCCAGCATTTT.

This clonotype occurred once. The rearrangement links TRBV20-1 to TRBJ1-1; maybe TRBD1 (6 bases). The CDR3 has 14 residues. Germline V gives CDR1 DFQATT, CDR2 SNEGSKA (reference sequence). The V and J ends lost 1 base and 2 bases respectively, with 11 bases between them. For the CDR3, the DNA is TGCAGTGCTAGAGCAGGGGCGCGTAACACTGAAGCTTTCTTT. Amino acid sequence: CSARAGARNTEAFF.

The chain couples TRBV5-1 to TRBJ1-5; D is unresolved. The CDR3 is 16 amino acids. Germline values: CDR1 SGHRS, CDR2 YFSETQ. Trimming shortened V by 4 bases and J by 5 bases, and 19 bases separated the two germline ends. This CDR3 is CASSLWALPWDQPQHF. In DNA form, the CDR3 reads TGCGCCAGCAGCCTGTGGGCCCTCCCCTGGGATCAGCCCCAGCATTTT.

The rearrangement joins TRBV10-3 to TRBJ1-2; possibly TRBD1 for D (6 bases). The CDR3 sequence is 14 residues long. The V end lost 3 bases, the J end lost 7 bases, and 15 bases lay between the germline ends. Germline CDR1 is ENHRY and CDR2 is SYGVKD. CDR3 in DNA: TGTGCCATCAGTGACAAACAGGGCTCGGGTGGCTACACCTTC. Translating gives CAISDKQGSGGYTF.

This rearrangement joins TRBV6-5 to TRBJ2-7; D may correspond to TRBD1 or TRBD2 (5 bases each). The CDR3 covers 15 residues. CDR1 is MNHEY and CDR2 is SVGAGI in the germline V gene. Trimming cost V 5 bases and J 2 bases, with 16 bases left between them. The CDR3 here is CASSNGASVTYEQYF. For the CDR3, the DNA is TGTGCCAGCAGTAACGGGGCGAGTGTAACCTACGAGCAGTACTTC.

Points on this clonotype: No DNA is shown, since the ends of the CDR3 on it are uncertain; the CDR3 is the one TCRdb lists. The rearrangement joins TRBV6-1 to TRBJ1-2; the table's D call, TRBD1, was not checked against the DNA. 22 amino acids form the CDR3, both terminal residues included. From germline, CDR1 is MNHNS and CDR2 SASEGT. CDR3 sequence: CASTHSSEQFFGPGTLGYGYTF.

Worth noting for this clonotype: No DNA is shown, since the ends of the CDR3 on it are uncertain; the CDR3 is the one TCRdb lists. V is TRBV7-6 and J is TRBJ1-1; TRBD1, the D gene given by the table, was not confirmed from the DNA. Germline-derived CDR1 and CDR2 are SGHVS and FNYEAQ. The CDR3 contains 19 residues when both ends are counted. The chain's CDR3 is CASSFYICSAGEGGTEAFF.

This clonotype was found many times. This chain joins TRBV20-1 and TRBJ2-1; TRBD2 aligns across 10 bases. This CDR3 comprises 16 residues. Germline V gene sequence: CDR1 DFQATT, CDR2 SNEGSKA (reference sequence). With V trimmed by 6 bases and J by 2 bases, 10 bases remained unmatched. CDR3 region: CSALRGAGGPYNEQFF. In nucleotides, the CDR3 is TGCAGTGCCCTAAGGGGAGCGGGAGGGCCCTACAATGAGCAGTTCTTC.

The V and J genes are TRBV10-1 and TRBJ2-5; 8 bases are a match to TRBD2. The junction had 10 bases not matched to a gene; V was cut back by 2 bases and J by 8 bases. CDR1 WNHNN and CDR2 SYGVQD come from the germline V gene (reference sequence). The CDR3 is 15 residues long. As DNA, the CDR3 is TGCGCCAGCAGTGAGGGCAGCGGGGGCCGTGATACCCAGTACTTC. This gives the protein CASSEGSGGRDTQYF.

The chain couples TRBV7-6 to TRBJ2-1; D is ambiguous. The germline V and J ends were trimmed by 5 bases and 7 bases, with 12 bases remaining between them. This CDR3 comprises 13 residues. CDR1 and CDR2 (germline): SGHVS, FNYEAQ. The CDR3 DNA is TGTGCCAGCAGCCAACTTAATGTGAATGAGCAGTTCTTC. Amino acid sequence: CASSQLNVNEQFF.

The chain combines TRBV7-2 with TRBJ1-1; 7 bases align to TRBD1. J lost 11 bases, V lost 3 bases, and 9 bases had no gene match. The CDR3 contains 13 residues. Germline CDR1 reads SGHTA; CDR2 reads FQGNSA. DNA for the CDR3: TGTGCCAGCAGCTTCGGACAGGTCGTCGGGGCTTTCTTT. Amino acids: CASSFGQVVGAFF.

About this clonotype itself: Since a much larger clone is just one base distant, this may be a read error. The V gene is TRBV20-1, the J gene TRBJ1-1; no definite D call. Germline V gene data show CDR1 as DFQATT and CDR2 as SNEGSKA (reference sequence). This CDR3 spans 13 amino acids. The germline V and J ends were trimmed by 3 bases and 1 base, with 9 bases remaining between them. CDR3 sequence: CSASSRQNTEAFF. In DNA form, the CDR3 reads TGCAGTGCTAGCTCTAGGCAGAACACTGAAGCTTTCTTT.

Remarks on this clonotype: No conserved phenylalanine or tryptophan is present at the end of the CDR3, so a read error is the likely explanation. This chain links TRBV10-1 with TRBJ2-5; 10 positions match TRBD1. The trim removed 3 bases at V and 5 bases at J, leaving 9 bases unmatched. CDR1 and CDR2 from the germline V gene are WNHNN and SYGVQD (reference sequence). The CDR3 has 16 residues. The CDR3 DNA is TGCGCCAGCAGTGACCACGGGACAGGGGCGATGGAGACCCAGTACTTA. Translated, it gives CASSDHGTGAMETQYL.

This clonotype has only one observation. The gene calls are TRBV11-2 and TRBJ2-7, with 11 bases identical to TRBD2. Germline loops: CDR1 SGHAT, CDR2 FQNNGV. The V segment lost 5 bases and the J segment 6 bases; nucleotides outside the gene matches: 3. The CDR3 consists of 13 residues. In DNA form, the CDR3 reads TGTGCCAGCAGCGCCGGGACTAGCGGCGAGCAGTACTTC. Translation: CASSAGTSGEQYF.

The CDR3 bases are TGCAGTGCTACTCCCATTACACAGGGGGGAGAGGGCTACACCTTC. It specifies CSATPITQGGEGYTF. The chain carries TRBV20-1 and TRBJ1-2; TRBD1 matches at 8 bases. Germline CDR1 and CDR2: DFQATT and SNEGSKA (reference sequence). J lost 8 bases, V lost 4 bases, and 15 bases had no gene match. This CDR3 region has 15 residues.

The V call is TRBV6-4, the J call TRBJ1-5; D uncertain. The germline V gene encodes CDR1 MRHNA and CDR2 SNTAGT. The CDR3 length is 13 residues. V lost 4 bases to trimming and J lost 7 bases, with 11 bases between them. The CDR3 region has the DNA TGTGCCAGCAGTGTGGGGTCTGAGCAGCCCCAGCATTTT. Translated: CASSVGSEQPQHF.